Listed here is a single T cell receptor beta chain. This clone's antigen is unknown. Base qualities are missing; no much larger clone stands one base away. The library was produced with multiplex PCR. TCRdb records Illumina HiSeq 4000 as the sequencer. iRepertoire HTBI primers and Arm-PCR amplification of CDR3 regions were used to construct TCR beta libraries. Gel purification was performed on PCR products prior to sequencing. From the authors' description of their analysis: Gene usage analysis of CDR3 amino acid clonotypes used the 62 TRBV and about 14 TRBJ segments found across samples. COPE and FqMerger were used to merge filtered high-quality paired reads into contigs. Contigs were aligned with BLAST to IMGT TRBV, TRBD and TRBJ reference genes, and CDR3 was defined per IMGT. Any clonotype with a frequency above 0.1% was classified as a highly expanded clone. Repertoire diversity was measured by Shannon entropy, and V-J evenness by the Gini coefficient. A clonotype found in more than one individual was treated as public. In TCRdb, the public reads were trimmed at Q25 with fastp and aligned with MiXCR, with productive beta chains retained. Merged by CDR3 protein, the rows form single entries marked with the most common genes and DNA. In this record, the V and J calls reflect TCRdb's handling and not the investigators' own analysis. This sample is represented by hundreds of thousands of distinct CDR3 sequences; about 32% of them were singletons. The biggest ten clones account for 35% to 55% of the sample.

In the paper's terms, the time point label means: persistent/refractory GD, antithyroid drugs over 5 years with positive TRAb. For both TCR sequencing and RNA sequencing, RNA was extracted from PBMCs using TRIzol. Graves' disease was diagnosed according to American Thyroid Association guidelines. Patients were recruited from an endocrinology department in Xi'an, China. Each patient gave approximately 9 milliliters of peripheral blood, collected in an EDTA anticoagulant tube. Ficoll Paque Plus density gradient separation was used to isolate PBMCs, and no further T cell sorting was done. An Agilent 2100 Bioanalyzer and agarose gel were used to check RNA quality, and a NanoDrop 2000 was used to measure RNA concentration. Reading the germline V gene gives CDR1 KGHSH and CDR2 LQKENI. Germline trimming amounts to 6 bases on V and 5 bases on J, with 9 as the count of junction bases outside the gene matches. CDR3 length: 14 amino acids, cysteine to phenylalanine. CDR3 DNA only is kept here, 42 bases in frame from base 1.

This entry belongs to a study of regulatory T cells in long-lasting Graves disease (dated by TCRdb to the early 2020s). Study-level background: To count as having persistent Graves' disease, a patient had to have received antithyroid drug treatment for over 5 years with TSH receptor autoantibodies remaining persistently positive. Patients with persistent Graves' disease were compared with patients with newly diagnosed Graves' disease using TCR sequencing and RNA sequencing of peripheral blood. In the clinical cohort, patients with persistent Graves' disease had used antithyroid drugs for an average of about 9.3 years. The study was conducted in China and was registered as a clinical trial. TCR sequencing covered about 13 persistent and roughly 20 newly diagnosed Graves' disease patients, about 35 samples in total. On the study overall, not on this receptor specifically: Only the TCR beta chain was sequenced and analyzed. The authors acknowledged the small sample size as a limitation that may reduce accuracy. Only peripheral blood was studied, because thyroid tissue, the primary lesion, was inaccessible. Compared with newly diagnosed patients, persistent Graves' disease patients had lower TCR Shannon entropy and fewer highly expanded clones, which suggests clonal expansion. Persistent patients shared more public clonotypes among themselves (around 3,000) than newly diagnosed patients did (about 970). TRBV28, TRBJ1-2 and TRBJ2-5 were preferentially used in persistent disease, while TRBV20-1 and TRBJ2-1 were favored in newly diagnosed disease.

The rearrangement joined TRBV18 to TRBJ2-7; TRBD1 lines up with 8 middle nucleotides. The TCR originated in a female donor with Graves disease. The sequenced sample was peripheral blood mononuclear cells (PBMCs), obtained when the disease was refractory, from a patient treated with antithyroid drugs. CDR3 sequence: CASSQRTGSDEQYF. The DNA reads TGTGCCAGCTCGCAAAGGACAGGGAGTGACGAGCAGTACTTC.